The clone carrying this T cell receptor (beta chain) has a single count. The antigen remains unidentified. The entry originates in a study of T cell repertoires in cytomegalovirus infection. TCRdb reprocessed the reads via MiXCR and lists one record per CDR3 protein. The repertoire has some 590,000 distinct CDR3 sequences, 40% of them found once; the top ten carry about 46%. Study observations and caveats: Across the ex vivo response, the dominant clonotypes were HLA-C-restricted CMV-specific TCR beta clonotypes.

Trimming took 5 bases from V and 1 from J, leaving 8 bases between them. The CDR3 sequence is 13 residues long. The input for sequencing was cultured PBMCs, taken from culture after CMV antigen stimulation. The TCR comes from a human donor in good health (CMV status not recorded). Some clones in this sample may be carry-over from other donors' samples. The chain joins TRBV12-3 or TRBV12-4 to TRBJ2-5; perhaps TRBD1 as D (6 bases). CDR3 DNA sequence: TGTGCCAGCAGTAACAGGGTCCAAGAGACCCAGTACTTC. It translates to CASSNRVQETQYF.